Here is one T cell receptor beta chain with its context. This sample is drawn from a study of technical replicates of blood from a few donors. The CDR3 spans 12 residues. Germline V CDR1 and CDR2: GTSNPN, SVGIG (reference sequence). V lost 5 bases and J lost 6, with 14 bases in between. Method: immunoSEQ multiplex PCR; TCRdb's copy keeps in-frame clones and lacks some. Among about 85,000 clones, roughly 94% were seen once, and the ten largest hold 0.35% to 0.45%. The rearrangement links TRBV30 to TRBJ2-7, with D possibly TRBD2 on 6 matching bases. This sequence was found in a human donor in good health. Sequenced sample: T cells isolated from PBMCs. The CDR3 loop is CAWRRGPFEQYF. In DNA, the CDR3 is TGTGCCTGGCGGCGGGGCCCATTCGAGCAGTACTTC.